Given below is one T cell receptor beta chain in context. The antigen is unknown. The entry originates in a study of cytomegalovirus exposure and HLA in healthy donors. Study-level findings and limits: For most subjects, TCR beta sequences were reported to predict HLA-A and HLA-B alleles with accuracy.

The PCR contained 60 Vbeta and 13 Jbeta primers. Assay: immunoSEQ multiplex PCR; the TCRdb copy retains only in-frame clones and omits some. The sample records about 52,000 clones, roughly 50% being singletons. The source material was PBMCs. This receptor was identified in a human donor in good health.

The CDR3, as DNA: TGCGCCAGCAGTGAGTCGTGGCCACTGGGCGGGGGTGAGTCCCTGAACACTGAAGCTTTCTTT. As protein: CASSESWPLGGGESLNTEAFF. V gene TRBV10-1 combines with J gene TRBJ1-1; maybe TRBD1 (5 bases). CDR1 WNHNN and CDR2 SYGVQD come from the germline V gene (reference sequence). Trimming left V 0 bases short and J 0 bases short, with 26 bases between. The CDR3 totals 21 residues.